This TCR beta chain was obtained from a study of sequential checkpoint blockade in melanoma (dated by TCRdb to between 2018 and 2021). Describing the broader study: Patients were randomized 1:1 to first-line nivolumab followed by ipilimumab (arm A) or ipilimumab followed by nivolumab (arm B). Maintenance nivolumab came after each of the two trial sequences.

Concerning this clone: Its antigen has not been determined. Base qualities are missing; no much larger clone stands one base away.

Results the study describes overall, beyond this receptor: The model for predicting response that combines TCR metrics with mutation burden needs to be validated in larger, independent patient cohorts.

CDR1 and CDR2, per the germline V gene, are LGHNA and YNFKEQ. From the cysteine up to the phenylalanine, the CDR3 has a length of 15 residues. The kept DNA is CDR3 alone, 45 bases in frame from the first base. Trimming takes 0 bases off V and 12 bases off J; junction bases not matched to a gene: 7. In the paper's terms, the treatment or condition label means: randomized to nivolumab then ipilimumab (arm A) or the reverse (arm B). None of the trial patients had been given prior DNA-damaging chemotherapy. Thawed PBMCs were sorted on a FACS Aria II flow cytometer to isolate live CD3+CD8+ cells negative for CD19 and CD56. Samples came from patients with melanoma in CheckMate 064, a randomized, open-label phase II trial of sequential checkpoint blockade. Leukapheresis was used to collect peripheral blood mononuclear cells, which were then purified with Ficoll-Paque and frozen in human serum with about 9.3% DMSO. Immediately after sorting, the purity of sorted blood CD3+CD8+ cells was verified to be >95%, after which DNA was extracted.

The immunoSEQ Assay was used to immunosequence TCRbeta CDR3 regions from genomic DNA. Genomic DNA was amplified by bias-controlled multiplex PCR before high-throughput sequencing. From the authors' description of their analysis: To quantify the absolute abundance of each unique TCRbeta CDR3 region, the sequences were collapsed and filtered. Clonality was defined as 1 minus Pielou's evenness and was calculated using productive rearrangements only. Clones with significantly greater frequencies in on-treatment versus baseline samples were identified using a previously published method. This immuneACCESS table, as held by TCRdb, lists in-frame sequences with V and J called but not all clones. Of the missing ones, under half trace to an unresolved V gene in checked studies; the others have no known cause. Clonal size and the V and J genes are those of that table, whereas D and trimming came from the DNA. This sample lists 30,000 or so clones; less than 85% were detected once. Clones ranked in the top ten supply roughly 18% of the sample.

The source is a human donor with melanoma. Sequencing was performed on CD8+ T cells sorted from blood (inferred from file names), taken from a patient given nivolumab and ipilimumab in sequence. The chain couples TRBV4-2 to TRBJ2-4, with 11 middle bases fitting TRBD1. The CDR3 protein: CASSQDPGQGANQYF. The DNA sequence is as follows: TGTGCCAGCAGCCAAGACCCAGGACAGGGGGCCAATCAGTACTTC.